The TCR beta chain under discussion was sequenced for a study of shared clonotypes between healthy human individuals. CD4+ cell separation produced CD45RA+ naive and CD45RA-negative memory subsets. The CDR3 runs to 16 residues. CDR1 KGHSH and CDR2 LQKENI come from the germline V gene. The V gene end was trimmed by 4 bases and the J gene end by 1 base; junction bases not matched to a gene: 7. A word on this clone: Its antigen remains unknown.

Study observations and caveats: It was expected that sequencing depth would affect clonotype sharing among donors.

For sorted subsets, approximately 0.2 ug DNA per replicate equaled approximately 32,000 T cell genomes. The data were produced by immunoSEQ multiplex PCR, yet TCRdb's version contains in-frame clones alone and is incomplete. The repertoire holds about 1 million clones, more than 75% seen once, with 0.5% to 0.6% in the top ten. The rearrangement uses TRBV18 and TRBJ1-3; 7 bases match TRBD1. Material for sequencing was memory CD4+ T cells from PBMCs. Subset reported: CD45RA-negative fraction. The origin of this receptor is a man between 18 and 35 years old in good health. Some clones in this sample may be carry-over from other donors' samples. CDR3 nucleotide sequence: TGTGCCAGCTCACGGGACAGTTTTACTTCTGGAAACACCATATATTTT. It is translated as CASSRDSFTSGNTIYF.